The TCR beta chain under discussion was sequenced for a study of cytomegalovirus exposure and HLA in healthy donors. Whole-study context: Caucasian-associated ancestry cluster membership applied to about four fifths of under 450 genotyped donors. Findings and limits, study-wide: It was assumed in the presence/absence analyses that sequencing depth was roughly uniform across donors. Overall, approximately 150 TCR beta chains were annotated as cytomegalovirus-associated.

Germline V gives CDR1 SGHRS, CDR2 YFSETQ. The CDR3 runs to 15 residues. The V end was cut by 0 bases, the J end by 4 bases, with 13 bases between. In regard to this clone: The antigen remains unidentified.

The PCR was carried out with 60 Vbeta primers and 13 Jbeta primers. The protocol was immunoSEQ multiplex PCR, while the TCRdb copy is restricted to in-frame clones and leaves out a portion. Among about 180,000 clones listed, over 70% were seen once. This sequence originates from a woman in her fifties or sixties in good health and CMV-seropositive. V gene TRBV5-1 combines with J gene TRBJ1-1; no clear D gene. The sequencing sample was made of PBMCs. The CDR3 region has the DNA TGCGCCAGCAGCTTGGAACCGGGGTTGGTCACTGAAGCTTTCTTT. Translating it yields CASSLEPGLVTEAFF.